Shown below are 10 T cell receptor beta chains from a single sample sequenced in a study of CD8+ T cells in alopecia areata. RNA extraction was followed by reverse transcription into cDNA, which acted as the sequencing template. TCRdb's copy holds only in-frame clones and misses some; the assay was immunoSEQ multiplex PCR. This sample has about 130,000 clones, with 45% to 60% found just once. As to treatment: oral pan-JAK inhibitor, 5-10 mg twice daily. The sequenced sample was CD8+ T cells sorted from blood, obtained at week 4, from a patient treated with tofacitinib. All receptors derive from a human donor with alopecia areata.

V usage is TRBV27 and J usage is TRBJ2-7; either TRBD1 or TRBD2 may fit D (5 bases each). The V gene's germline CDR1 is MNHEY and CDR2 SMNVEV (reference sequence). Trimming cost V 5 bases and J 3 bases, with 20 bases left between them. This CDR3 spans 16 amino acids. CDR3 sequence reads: CASSLGALGEGYEQYF. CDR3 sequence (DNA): TGTGCCAGCAGTCTAGGCGCTTTGGGGGAAGGCTACGAGCAGTACTTC.

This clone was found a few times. The CDR3 here is CASSFLNQETQYF. The CDR3 nucleotides are TGTGCCAGCAGTTTCCTCAACCAAGAGACCCAGTACTTC. The V call is TRBV27, the J call TRBJ2-5; D unresolved. Germline-derived CDR1 and CDR2 are MNHEY and SMNVEV (reference sequence). The V and J ends lost 3 bases and 0 bases respectively, with 5 bases between them. This CDR3 is built from 13 residues.

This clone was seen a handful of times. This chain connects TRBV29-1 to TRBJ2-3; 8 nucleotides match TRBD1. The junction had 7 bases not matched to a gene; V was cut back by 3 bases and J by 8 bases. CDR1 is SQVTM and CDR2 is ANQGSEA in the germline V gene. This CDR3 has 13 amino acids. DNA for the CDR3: TGCAGCGTTGATGAGACAGACAGGGGTACGCAGTATTTT. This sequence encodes CSVDETDRGTQYF.

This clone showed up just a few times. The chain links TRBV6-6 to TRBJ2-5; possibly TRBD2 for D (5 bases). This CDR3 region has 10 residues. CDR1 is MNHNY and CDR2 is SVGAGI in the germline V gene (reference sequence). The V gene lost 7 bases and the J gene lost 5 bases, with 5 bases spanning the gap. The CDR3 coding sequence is TGTGCCAGCACGGGGGAGACCCAGTACTTC. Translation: CASTGETQYF.

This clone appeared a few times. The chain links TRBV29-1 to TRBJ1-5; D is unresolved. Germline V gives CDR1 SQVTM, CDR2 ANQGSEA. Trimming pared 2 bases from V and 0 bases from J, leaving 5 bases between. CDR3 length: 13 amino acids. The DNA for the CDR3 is TGCAGCGTTGAAAACACTAGCAATCAGCCCCAGCATTTT. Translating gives CSVENTSNQPQHF.

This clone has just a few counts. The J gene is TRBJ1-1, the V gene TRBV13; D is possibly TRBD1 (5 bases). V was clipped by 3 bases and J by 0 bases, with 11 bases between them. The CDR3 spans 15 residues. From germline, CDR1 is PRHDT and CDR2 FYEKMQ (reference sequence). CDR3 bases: TGTGCCAGCAGCTTGGGACGGGCGATGAACACTGAAGCTTTCTTT. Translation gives CASSLGRAMNTEAFF.

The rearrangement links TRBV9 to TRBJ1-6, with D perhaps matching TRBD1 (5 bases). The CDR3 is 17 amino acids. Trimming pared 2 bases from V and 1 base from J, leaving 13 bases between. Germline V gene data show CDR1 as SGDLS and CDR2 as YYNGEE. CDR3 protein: CASSVDSGGSYNSPLHF. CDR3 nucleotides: TGTGCCAGCAGCGTTGACAGCGGGGGTTCCTATAATTCACCCCTCCACTTT.

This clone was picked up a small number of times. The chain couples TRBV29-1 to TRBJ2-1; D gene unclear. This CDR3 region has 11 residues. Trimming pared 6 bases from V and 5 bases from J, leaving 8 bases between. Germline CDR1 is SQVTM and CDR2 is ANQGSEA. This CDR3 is CSVRLDNEQFF. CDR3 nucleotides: TGCAGCGTACGGCTAGACAATGAGCAGTTCTTC.

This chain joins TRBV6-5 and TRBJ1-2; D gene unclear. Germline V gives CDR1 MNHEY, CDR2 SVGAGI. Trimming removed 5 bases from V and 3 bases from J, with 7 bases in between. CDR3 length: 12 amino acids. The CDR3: CASSRPDYGYTF. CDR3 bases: TGTGCCAGCAGTAGGCCTGACTATGGCTACACCTTC.

The CDR3 here is CASSFPTSDTAKNIQYF. The CDR3 DNA reads TGCGCCAGCAGCTTCCCGACCAGCGACACGGCCAAAAACATTCAGTACTTC. The J gene is TRBJ2-4, the V gene TRBV5-1, with D unresolved. Trimming took 2 bases from V and 1 from J, leaving 16 bases between them. The CDR3 sequence is 17 residues long. CDR1 is SGHRS, CDR2 YFSETQ, per germline.